These 5 T cell receptor beta chains were sequenced from one sample in a study of T cell repertoires in cytomegalovirus infection. TCRdb re-called the reads with MiXCR, one entry per CDR3 protein. Of hundreds of thousands of distinct CDR3 sequences listed, about a sixth are singletons. The specimen was PBMCs. Every receptor here comes from a human donor in good health (CMV status not recorded). Some clones in this sample may be carry-over from other donors' samples.

This clonotype appeared a few times. This sequence joins TRBV15 and TRBJ2-4, with a tentative D call TRBD2 (5 bases). Trimming took 5 bases from V and 1 from J, leaving 9 bases between them. CDR1 LNHNV and CDR2 YYDKDF come from the germline V gene (reference sequence). This CDR3 contains 14 residues. The chain's CDR3 is CATSLAGAKNIQYF. In DNA form, the CDR3 reads TGTGCCACCAGCCTAGCTGGGGCCAAAAACATTCAGTACTTC.

CDR3 sequence: CASSQDRRGDQPQHF. The CDR3 nucleotides read TGCGCCAGCAGCCAAGATCGACGGGGGGATCAGCCCCAGCATTTT. V and J are TRBV4-3 and TRBJ1-5; D perhaps matches TRBD1 (5 bases). V was shortened by 0 bases and J by 5 bases, with 11 bases between the two germline ends. This CDR3 has 15 amino acids. Germline CDR1 and CDR2: LGHNA and YSLEER.

This chain links TRBV20-1 with TRBJ2-5; unclear D gene. Germline V gives CDR1 DFQATT, CDR2 SNEGSKA (reference sequence). The CDR3 runs 15 residues. V was cut by 0 bases and J by 5 bases, with 16 bases left in between. Written as DNA, the CDR3 is TGCAGTGCTAGAGATGACCAAAACCCCGGGGAGACCCAGTACTTC. Amino acids: CSARDDQNPGETQYF.

DNA of the CDR3: TGTGCCAGCACTGTACAGGGAGGTCCCGACGAGCAGTACTTC. Translation gives CASTVQGGPDEQYF. The J gene is TRBJ2-7, the V gene TRBV12-3 or TRBV12-4, with D possibly called TRBD1 or TRBD2 (6 bases each). The CDR3 covers 14 residues. Trimming took 7 bases from V and 5 from J, leaving 18 bases between them.

This clonotype has ten or more counts. This chain joins TRBV7-2 and TRBJ2-3; 8 bases align to TRBD1. Per the germline V gene, CDR1 is SGHTA and CDR2 is FQGNSA. The V and J ends lost 5 bases and 13 bases, in that order; junction bases with no gene match: 14. CDR3 size: 14 residues. The CDR3 spells CASSRGQGRLGKYF. CDR3 in DNA: TGTGCCAGCAGCCGAGGACAGGGCAGGCTTGGAAAGTATTTT.